These 16 T cell receptor beta chains originate from one sample sequenced in a study of blood T cells in healthy people across ages. A second roughly 6 to 12 cycle PCR used barcoded and J-beta primers. TCRdb re-called the 5' RACE reads with MiXCR, one entry per CDR3 protein. The sample yields around 1,700,000 distinct CDR3 sequences, about 30% seen once. The sequenced sample was blood. These receptors originate from a woman aged 30 to 39 in good health.

In its sample, this clonotype was seen many times. The chain uses TRBV7-3 and TRBJ2-1, with TRBD1 as a possible D gene (5 bases). This CDR3 region has 14 residues. The germline gives CDR1 SGHTA, CDR2 FQGTGA. The V end lost 5 bases, the J end lost 5 bases, and 13 bases lay between the germline ends. The CDR3 protein is CASSLPDSNNEQFF. CDR3 nucleotide sequence: TGTGCCAGCAGCCTACCAGACAGTAACAATGAGCAGTTCTTC.

V and J are TRBV29-1 and TRBJ1-5; D unclear. The germline V gene encodes CDR1 SQVTM and CDR2 ANQGSEA. The CDR3 has 14 residues. Trimming left V 6 bases short and J 0 bases short, with 12 bases between. CDR3: CSVAMDYSNQPQHF. For the CDR3, the DNA is TGCAGCGTCGCGATGGATTATAGCAATCAGCCCCAGCATTTT.

This clonotype was counted at least ten times. The rearrangement joins TRBV5-1 to TRBJ1-4; D is ambiguous. Per the germline V gene, CDR1 is SGHRS and CDR2 is YFSETQ. CDR3 size: 14 residues. V lost 3 bases to trimming and J lost 0 bases, with 6 bases between them. The CDR3 DNA sequence: TGCGCCAGCAGCTCAGAAGCAACTAATGAAAAACTGTTTTTT. This translates into CASSSEATNEKLFF.

The J gene is TRBJ2-7, the V gene TRBV7-2; tentative D call: TRBD1 (6 bases). The CDR3 is 16 amino acids. V lost 6 bases and J 0 bases, leaving 18 bases between the germline ends. Germline lookup yields CDR1 SGHTA and CDR2 FQGNSA. For the CDR3, the DNA is TGTGCCAGCAGTCCCTCCGGGACACATATCTCCTACGAGCAGTACTTC. It translates to CASSPSGTHISYEQYF. Complete variable domain (other parts from reference TRBV7-2 and TRBJ2-7): GAGVSQSPSNKVTEKGKDVELRCDPISGHTALYWYRQSLGQGLEFLIYFQGNSAPDKSGLPSDRFSAERTGGSVSTLTIQRTQQEDSAVYLCASSPSGTHISYEQYFGPGTRLTVT.

The V gene is TRBV28, the J gene TRBJ2-3; 7 bases map to TRBD1. The CDR3 sequence is 15 residues long. Losses at the gene ends were 6 bases for V and 1 base for J; bases not matched to a gene: 7. Germline CDR1 is MDHEN and CDR2 is SYDVKM. The CDR3 spells CASRLTGPGTDTQYF. As DNA, the CDR3 is TGTGCCAGCAGGCTGACAGGGCCGGGCACAGATACGCAGTATTTT.

DNA of the CDR3: TGCGCCAGCAGCTTGGCCGGGATAAGCGGGGTCGGCACAGATACGCAGTATTTT. Its protein product is CASSLAGISGVGTDTQYF. The chain couples TRBV5-1 to TRBJ2-3; the match to TRBD2 covers 7 bases. There are 18 residues in the CDR3. Trimming took 0 bases from V and 1 from J; bases not matched to a gene: 11. Germline loops: CDR1 SGHRS, CDR2 YFSETQ.

The J gene is TRBJ1-3, the V gene TRBV7-9; the D is unclear. This CDR3 is 14 amino acids long. Looked up from germline, CDR1 is SEHNR and CDR2 is FQNEAQ (reference sequence). V lost 5 bases and J lost 4, with 12 bases in between. The CDR3 spells CASSLGREGNTIYF. CDR3 DNA sequence: TGTGCCAGCAGCCTCGGACGGGAGGGAAACACCATATATTTT.

Remarks on this clonotype: A much more abundant neighbour one base away suggests this may be a read error. The chain recombines TRBV7-3 with TRBJ2-1; TRBD2 might be the D (6 bases). The CDR3 covers 15 residues. Looked up from germline, CDR1 is SGHTA and CDR2 is FQGTGA. CDR3 nucleotides: TGTGCCAACAGCTTGGGAGGCAGCGGGCCCAATGAGCAGTTCTTC. Translated, it gives CANSLGGSGPNEQFF.

The chain links TRBV28 to TRBJ2-1; D is uncertain. The CDR3 length is 18 residues. V lost 3 bases and J lost 2, with 20 bases in between. CDR1 and CDR2 from the germline V gene are MDHEN and SYDVKM. The chain's CDR3 is CASSFPLVSDETYNEQFF. The CDR3 nucleotides read TGTGCCAGCAGTTTCCCCTTAGTAAGCGACGAGACCTACAATGAGCAGTTCTTC.

This chain joins TRBV7-2 and TRBJ2-7; TRBD2 is a possible D gene (7 bases). This CDR3 is built from 16 residues. V was clipped by 5 bases and J by 4 bases, with 21 bases between them. Germline V gene data show CDR1 as SGHTA and CDR2 as FQGNSA. The CDR3 nucleotides are TGTGCCAGCAGCGTAGGGGGGGGGGCCGTCGCGTACGAGCAGTACTTC. It encodes CASSVGGGAVAYEQYF.

This clonotype was detected a few times. The chain combines TRBV5-1 with TRBJ2-7, with TRBD1 identical over 7 bases. J was trimmed by 3 bases and V by 0 bases; bases with no gene match: 3. Germline CDR1 SGHRS, CDR2 YFSETQ. This CDR3 is 14 amino acids long. This chain's CDR3 is CASSLEGAFYEQYF. The CDR3 nucleotides read TGCGCCAGCAGCTTGGAGGGGGCCTTCTACGAGCAGTACTTC.

Note on this clonotype: Since a much larger clone is just one base distant, this may be a read error. V and J are TRBV4-1 and TRBJ2-7; 9 nucleotides align to TRBD2. TRBJ2-5 matches the DNA end more closely, so the J call is doubtful. Germline V gene data show CDR1 as MGHRA and CDR2 as YSYEKL. This CDR3 comprises 16 residues. DNA of the CDR3: TGCGCCGGCGGATGGATAGCGGGGGTGAAACAAGAGACCCAGTACTTC. Amino acid sequence: CAGGWIAGVKQETQYF.

This clonotype has at least ten counts. Here the CDR3 DNA reads TGTGCCGCCTCCGGGACGGAGTCCTACGAGCAGTACTTC. Amino acids: CAASGTESYEQYF. The rearrangement links TRBV24-1 to TRBJ2-7, with D perhaps being TRBD1 or TRBD2 (5 bases each). This CDR3 is 13 amino acids long. Trimming left V 12 bases short and J 1 base short, with 15 bases between. Germline assignment: CDR1 KGHDR and CDR2 SFDVKD.

This clonotype was counted only a few times. The CDR3, as DNA: TGTGCCAGCAGCCCAAGACTAGCGGGGGACCCCCTCTCCTACGAGCAGTACTTC. Translating it yields CASSPRLAGDPLSYEQYF. The rearrangement joins TRBV11-2 to TRBJ2-7; TRBD2 matches at 12 bases. V shed 5 bases, J shed 0 bases, and the junction held 11 bases outside the gene matches. Germline V CDR1 and CDR2: SGHAT, FQNNGV. This CDR3 comprises 18 residues.

The chain carries TRBV5-1 and TRBJ2-5, with TRBD1 matching over 8 bases. The J call may not be correct, given that the DNA end is closer to TRBJ2-7. The germline V gene has CDR1 SGHRS and CDR2 YFSETQ. The CDR3 runs to 15 residues. Written as DNA, the CDR3 is TGCGCCAGCAGCTTGGCCTCAGGACAGGGCGGCGAGCAGTACTTC. Translation gives CASSLASGQGGEQYF.

The V gene is TRBV20-1, the J gene TRBJ2-3, with a weak D call TRBD1 (6 bases). Germline V CDR1 and CDR2: DFQATT, SNEGSKA (reference sequence). This CDR3 contains 16 residues. V gave up 3 bases and J gave up 7 bases, with 23 bases separating them. CDR3 sequence reads: CSASGQGFVPENTQYF. The CDR3 nucleotides read TGCAGTGCTAGTGGGCAGGGGTTTGTTCCGGAGAATACGCAGTATTTT.